The 17 T cell receptor beta chains in this list originate from one sample, sequenced in a study of liver allograft versus peripheral blood T cells. In the study overall: T cell receptor repertoires in transplanted livers were compared with those in recipients' peripheral blood.

TCRdb reprocessed the reads via MiXCR and lists one record per CDR3 protein. This repertoire shows 5,000 or so distinct CDR3 sequences, over 12% found once; its top ten account for roughly 3.1%. These TCRs come from a human patient who had a liver transplant. The graft donor may account for some of the T cells.

V usage is TRBV12-3 or TRBV12-4 and J usage is TRBJ1-5; TRBD1 aligns across 11 bases. Germline trimming cut 6 bases from V and 3 bases from J; bases unmatched to any gene: 10. The CDR3 runs 17 residues. The CDR3 loop reads CASRLGQGASLNQPQHF. The CDR3 DNA is TGTGCCAGCAGGCTTGGACAGGGGGCCTCCCTCAATCAGCCCCAGCATTTT.

This clonotype rates as medium-sized. The chain has TRBV6-1 and TRBJ1-3, with D uncertain. This CDR3 region has 15 residues. The V end lost 6 bases, the J end lost 1 base, and 13 bases lay between the germline ends. Germline CDR1 MNHNS, CDR2 SASEGT. The CDR3 is CASRWSMESGNTIYF. Here the CDR3 DNA reads TGTGCCAGCAGGTGGAGCATGGAGTCTGGAAACACCATATATTTT.

By share, this clonotype counts as medium-sized. This chain connects TRBV6-6 to TRBJ1-1, with D unclear. The CDR3 extends over 14 amino acids. The ends were cut back, 0 bases at V and 1 base at J, with 6 bases in the middle. Per germline, CDR1 MNHNY and CDR2 SVGAGI (reference sequence). In DNA, the CDR3 is TGTGCCAGCAGTTACTCGTGGGGGAACACTGAAGCTTTCTTT. Amino acid sequence: CASSYSWGNTEAFF.

This clonotype rates as medium-sized. The chain joins TRBV6-6 to TRBJ1-6, with 7 bases that match TRBD1. The V and J ends lost 0 bases and 7 bases, in that order; junction bases with no gene match: 0. This CDR3 has 14 residues. Germline CDR1 and CDR2: MNHNY and SVGAGI (reference sequence). The CDR3 bases are TGTGCCAGCAGTTACTCGGACAGGAATTCACCCCTCCACTTT. It codes for CASSYSDRNSPLHF.

By its share, this clonotype is medium-sized. V and J are TRBV14 and TRBJ1-1; 7 nucleotides line up with TRBD1. The J segment lost 11 bases and the V segment lost 2 bases, leaving 14 bases of the junction unmatched. The CDR3 extends over 15 amino acids. The germline CDR1 and CDR2 sequences are SGHDN and FVKESK. The CDR3 sequence is CASSQLHRTGLIAFF. In nucleotides, the CDR3 is TGTGCCAGCAGCCAACTCCACCGGACAGGACTTATTGCTTTCTTT.

The V call is TRBV24-1, the J call TRBJ2-7; TRBD1 agrees at 9 bases. Germline CDR1 is KGHDR and CDR2 is SFDVKD. The V gene end was trimmed by 5 bases and the J gene end by 2 bases; junction bases not matched to a gene: 6. This CDR3 has 15 residues. The CDR3: CATSATGTGPYEQYF. As DNA, the CDR3 is TGTGCCACCAGTGCTACCGGGACAGGGCCCTACGAGCAGTACTTC.

This clonotype is classed as medium-sized. The rearrangement uses TRBV10-3 and TRBJ1-2; the D is unclear. The CDR3 loop spans 18 amino acids. V was trimmed by 0 bases and J by 5 bases, leaving 22 bases between them. The germline CDR1 and CDR2 sequences are ENHRY and SYGVKD. The DNA of the CDR3 is TGTGCCATCAGTGAGTCGCTAGAGGTTCGACGACTAAATTATGGCTACACCTTC. Encoded protein: CAISESLEVRRLNYGYTF.

This clonotype was recorded a few times. The rearrangement joins TRBV3-1 to TRBJ1-5; unclear D gene. V dropped 1 base and J dropped 4 bases, with 5 bases sitting between them. This CDR3 has 13 amino acids. Germline CDR1 is LGHDT and CDR2 is YNNKEL (reference sequence). The CDR3 DNA reads TGTGCCAGCAGCCAAGGTTTAAATCAGCCCCAGCATTTT. Translated: CASSQGLNQPQHF.

This clonotype has a handful of counts. This sequence joins TRBV20-1 and TRBJ1-2, with 9 bases that match TRBD1. Trimming took 2 bases from V and 10 from J; bases not matched to a gene: 11. This CDR3 has 14 amino acids. CDR1 is DFQATT and CDR2 is SNEGSKA in the germline V gene (reference sequence). The CDR3 bases are TGCAGTGCTAGAAAAACCGGGACAGGGAGGTTCTACACCTTC. Protein product: CSARKTGTGRFYTF.

By sample fraction, this clonotype is medium-sized. This chain links TRBV6-5 with TRBJ1-2; perhaps TRBD1 as D (6 bases). Trimming removed 3 bases from V and 8 bases from J, with 16 bases in between. This CDR3 is built from 14 residues. CDR1 and CDR2 (germline): MNHEY, SVGAGI. CDR3 protein: CASSYDRIVGGYTF. The CDR3 region has the DNA TGTGCCAGCAGTTATGACAGGATTGTAGGGGGCTACACCTTC.

A note on this clonotype: A far larger clone is only one base removed, so a read error is likely. The chain carries TRBV6-5 and TRBJ1-1, with TRBD1 as a possible D gene (5 bases). Germline V lookup: CDR1 MNHEY, CDR2 SVGAGI. The CDR3 loop spans 14 amino acids. The CDR3 DNA sequence: TGTGCCAGCAGCTTCGGGGGGAAAAACACTGAACCTTTCTTT. Translation gives CASSFGGKNTEPFF.

Comments on this clonotype: This may come from a read error, since a much larger clone is one base off. The rearrangement links TRBV18 to TRBJ1-2; tentatively, D is TRBD1 (5 bases). CDR1 is KGHSH, CDR2 LQKENI, per germline. Trimming took off 2 bases at V and 3 bases at J, with 7 bases between the two ends. CDR3 size: 13 residues. The CDR3, as DNA: TGTGCCAGCTCACCAGTAGGGGACTATGGCTACACCTTC. Protein: CASSPVGDYGYTF.

This clonotype was found a few times. The gene calls are TRBV20-1 and TRBJ1-2; D gene unclear. V was clipped by 5 bases and J by 2 bases, with 9 bases between them. Germline values: CDR1 DFQATT, CDR2 SNEGSKA (reference sequence). This CDR3 is built from 12 residues. The CDR3 loop is CSAFPANYGYTF. In nucleotides, the CDR3 is TGCAGTGCTTTCCCAGCCAACTATGGCTACACCTTC.

There are a few counts of this clonotype. The V call is TRBV19, the J call TRBJ2-3; D possibly corresponds to TRBD2 (5 bases). In germline, CDR1 is LNHDA, CDR2 SQIVND (reference sequence). CDR3 length equals 14 residues. V dropped 3 bases and J dropped 0 bases, with 7 bases sitting between them. The CDR3 reads CASSIQRSTDTQYF. The CDR3 DNA follows: TGTGCCAGTAGTATCCAGCGGAGCACAGATACGCAGTATTTT.

This clonotype was seen only a few times. The chain has TRBV10-1 and TRBJ1-5, with 10 bases aligning to TRBD1. V dropped 2 bases and J dropped 3; count of bases not matched to a gene: 1. Germline V gene lookup returns CDR1 WNHNN and CDR2 SYGVQD (reference sequence). There are 15 residues in the CDR3. The CDR3 bases are TGCGCCAGCAGTGAGGACAGGGGGCACAATCAGCCCCAGCATTTT. It translates to CASSEDRGHNQPQHF.

CDR3 in amino acids: CASSVGDQGVDTQYF. CDR3 nucleotides: TGTGCCAGCAGCGTAGGGGACCAGGGGGTAGATACGCAGTATTTT. This sequence joins TRBV9 and TRBJ2-3; 7 bases line up with TRBD1. V gave up 0 bases and J gave up 5 bases; unmatched junction bases: 6. Germline-derived CDR1 and CDR2 are SGDLS and YYNGEE. CDR3 length: 15 amino acids. Drawing the rest from reference TRBV9 and TRBJ2-3, the complete variable domain is DSGVTQTPKHLITATGQRVTLRCSPRSGDLSVYWYQQSLDQGLQFLIQYYNGEERAKGNILERFSAQQFPDLHSELNLSSLELGDSALYFCASSVGDQGVDTQYFGPGTRLTVL.

By proportion, this clonotype is medium-sized (0.01 to 0.1%). CDR3 bases: TGTGCCAGTAATGCAGCCCCTGCAACTAATGAAAAACTGTTTTTT. This encodes CASNAAPATNEKLFF. This chain connects TRBV19 to TRBJ1-4; D gene uncertain. The germline V gene has CDR1 LNHDA and CDR2 SQIVND (reference sequence). The CDR3 is 15 amino acids. Trimming shortened V by 7 bases and J by 0 bases, and 12 bases separated the two germline ends.